The rows below give T cell receptor beta chains drawn from one sample of a study of OX40 agonist ivuxolimab in advanced cancers. Profiled with immunoSEQ multiplex PCR; TCRdb holds only in-frame clones, not every one. This table holds about 59,000 clones, around 87% found once. Specimen: CD4+ or CD8+ T cells sorted from blood, collected in a trial of the OX40 agonist ivuxolimab. The receptors derive from an adult with an advanced solid tumor such as melanoma, head and neck, liver or kidney cancer. CDR3s include the opening cysteine and the closing phenylalanine or tryptophan. Fields, in order: V gene, D gene, J gene, clone size, CDR3 protein, CDR3 DNA. The D gene is left open where the match is weak. Only some rows state a clone size, as once, few, many or a class for expanded clones.

V gene: TRBV28
D gene: NA
J gene: TRBJ1-6
clone size: NA
CDR3 protein: CASSNKVWGGTESPLHF
CDR3 DNA: TGTGCCAGCAGTAACAAAGTTTGGGGGGGGACCGAGTCACCCCTCCACTTT

V gene: TRBV5-6
D gene: NA
J gene: TRBJ2-7
clone size: NA
CDR3 protein: CASSLQGISYEQYF
CDR3 DNA: TGTGCCAGCAGCCTACAGGGTATCTCCTACGAGCAGTACTTC

V gene: TRBV29-1
D gene: NA
J gene: TRBJ2-1
clone size: few
CDR3 protein: CSVEVGTEQFF
CDR3 DNA: TGCAGCGTTGAAGTGGGGACAGAGCAGTTCTTC

V gene: TRBV9
D gene: NA
J gene: TRBJ2-7
clone size: NA
CDR3 protein: CASSVEPGTYEQYF
CDR3 DNA: TGTGCCAGCAGCGTAGAGCCAGGGACCTACGAGCAGTACTTC

V gene: TRBV10-2
D gene: NA
J gene: TRBJ1-2
clone size: NA
CDR3 protein: CASGDRYYGYTF
CDR3 DNA: TGCGCCAGCGGGGATCGGTACTATGGCTACACCTTC

V gene: TRBV28
D gene: NA
J gene: TRBJ2-7
clone size: few
CDR3 protein: CASSVPGSGSYEQYF
CDR3 DNA: TGTGCCAGCAGTGTCCCAGGGTCAGGGTCCTACGAGCAGTACTTC

V gene: TRBV19
D gene: NA
J gene: TRBJ2-1
clone size: NA
CDR3 protein: CASKTGTRYNEQFF
CDR3 DNA: TGTGCCAGTAAGACTGGGACGAGGTACAATGAGCAGTTCTTC

V gene: TRBV5-1
D gene: NA
J gene: TRBJ2-7
clone size: NA
CDR3 protein: CTSSLFGPRNEQYF
CDR3 DNA: TGCACCAGCAGCTTATTTGGTCCGCGGAACGAGCAGTACTTC

V gene: TRBV7-8
D gene: NA
J gene: TRBJ2-5
clone size: NA
CDR3 protein: CASTQNVQTQETQYF
CDR3 DNA: TGTGCCAGCACCCAAAATGTACAGACTCAAGAGACCCAGTACTTC

V gene: TRBV11-2
D gene: NA
J gene: TRBJ2-7
clone size: NA
CDR3 protein: CASSNRDRSEQYF
CDR3 DNA: TGTGCCAGCAGCAACAGGGATCGGTCCGAGCAGTACTTC

V gene: TRBV6-5
D gene: NA
J gene: TRBJ1-1
clone size: NA
CDR3 protein: CASTLQGRNTEAFF
CDR3 DNA: TGTGCCAGCACGTTACAGGGTCGAAACACTGAAGCTTTCTTT

V gene: TRBV18
D gene: NA
J gene: TRBJ2-3
clone size: few
CDR3 protein: CASSDQGDTQYF
CDR3 DNA: TGTGCCAGCTCAGATCAGGGAGATACGCAGTATTTT

V gene: TRBV4-3
D gene: NA
J gene: TRBJ1-2
clone size: NA
CDR3 protein: CASSQDLGRVNGYTF
CDR3 DNA: TGCGCCAGCAGCCAAGATCTCGGCAGGGTAAACGGCTACACCTTC

V gene: TRBV2
D gene: NA
J gene: TRBJ1-6
clone size: NA
CDR3 protein: CASGQTMPPLHF
CDR3 DNA: TGTGCCAGCGGACAGACAATGCCGCCCCTCCACTTT

V gene: TRBV2
D gene: NA
J gene: TRBJ1-2
clone size: NA
CDR3 protein: CASSEAGRGHGYTF
CDR3 DNA: TGTGCCAGCAGCGAAGCCGGCCGTGGACATGGCTACACCTTC

V gene: TRBV18
D gene: TRBD2
J gene: TRBJ2-7
clone size: NA
CDR3 protein: CASSSASGGSYEQYF
CDR3 DNA: TGTGCCAGCTCATCTGCTAGCGGGGGGTCTTACGAGCAGTACTTC

V gene: TRBV6-5
D gene: TRBD1
J gene: TRBJ2-5
clone size: NA
CDR3 protein: CASSYSGDRLQETQYF
CDR3 DNA: TGTGCCAGCAGTTACTCAGGGGACAGGTTGCAAGAGACCCAGTACTTC

V gene: TRBV18
D gene: NA
J gene: TRBJ1-1
clone size: NA
CDR3 protein: CASSQDKNTEAFF
CDR3 DNA: TGTGCCAGCTCACAGGACAAGAACACTGAAGCTTTCTTT

V gene: TRBV18
D gene: NA
J gene: TRBJ2-6
clone size: NA
CDR3 protein: CASSPPGGANVLTF
CDR3 DNA: TGTGCCAGCTCACCTCCTGGGGGGGCCAACGTCCTGACTTTC

V gene: TRBV9
D gene: NA
J gene: TRBJ2-3
clone size: NA
CDR3 protein: CASSVLVGGDTQYF
CDR3 DNA: TGTGCCAGCAGCGTATTGGTGGGCGGAGATACGCAGTATTTT

V gene: TRBV18
D gene: TRBD2
J gene: TRBJ2-2
clone size: NA
CDR3 protein: CASSPTSGNTGELFF
CDR3 DNA: TGTGCCAGCTCACCAACTAGCGGGAACACCGGGGAGCTGTTTTTT

V gene: TRBV7-9
D gene: NA
J gene: TRBJ1-4
clone size: NA
CDR3 protein: CASRRGDPNEKLFF
CDR3 DNA: TGTGCCAGCAGGAGGGGGGACCCTAATGAAAAACTGTTTTTT

V gene: TRBV30
D gene: NA
J gene: TRBJ2-1
clone size: NA
CDR3 protein: CAWGRNNEQFF
CDR3 DNA: TGTGCCTGGGGGAGGAACAATGAGCAGTTCTTC

V gene: TRBV6-6
D gene: NA
J gene: TRBJ1-5
clone size: NA
CDR3 protein: CASSYSGNDQPQHF
CDR3 DNA: TGTGCCAGCAGTTACTCAGGGAATGATCAGCCCCAGCATTTT

V gene: TRBV5-4
D gene: NA
J gene: TRBJ1-6
clone size: NA
CDR3 protein: CASSQGKDSPLHF
CDR3 DNA: TGTGCCAGCAGCCAAGGCAAGGATTCACCCCTCCACTTT

V gene: TRBV6-5
D gene: NA
J gene: TRBJ2-7
clone size: NA
CDR3 protein: CASRRVQDYEQYF
CDR3 DNA: TGTGCCAGCAGAAGAGTTCAAGACTACGAGCAGTACTTC

V gene: TRBV7-9
D gene: TRBD1
J gene: TRBJ2-2
clone size: NA
CDR3 protein: CASSPWTGNTGELFF
CDR3 DNA: TGTGCCAGCAGCCCCTGGACAGGGAACACCGGGGAGCTGTTTTTT

V gene: TRBV4-2
D gene: NA
J gene: TRBJ2-2
clone size: NA
CDR3 protein: CASSQLTYPGKGTGELFF
CDR3 DNA: TGTGCCAGCAGCCAATTGACCTACCCGGGGAAAGGTACCGGGGAGCTGTTTTTT

V gene: TRBV7-8
D gene: TRBD1
J gene: TRBJ1-2
clone size: NA
CDR3 protein: CTSSLARANRGTYGYTF
CDR3 DNA: TGTACCAGCAGCTTAGCGAGGGCTAACAGGGGGACCTATGGCTACACCTTC

V gene: TRBV19
D gene: NA
J gene: TRBJ2-2
clone size: NA
CDR3 protein: CASSTTGELFF
CDR3 DNA: TGTGCCAGTTCGACCACCGGGGAGCTGTTTTTT